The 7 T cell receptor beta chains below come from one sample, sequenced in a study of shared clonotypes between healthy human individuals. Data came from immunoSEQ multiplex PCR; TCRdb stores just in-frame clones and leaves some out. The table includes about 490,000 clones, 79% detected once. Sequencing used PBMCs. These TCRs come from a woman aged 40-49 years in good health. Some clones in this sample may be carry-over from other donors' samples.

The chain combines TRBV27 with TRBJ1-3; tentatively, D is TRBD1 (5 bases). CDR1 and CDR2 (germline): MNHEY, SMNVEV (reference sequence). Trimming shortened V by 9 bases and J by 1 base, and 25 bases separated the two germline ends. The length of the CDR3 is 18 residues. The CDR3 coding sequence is TGTGCCAGAAGAGGGGACGGAGGAACCGGGGCTTCTGGAAACACCATATATTTT. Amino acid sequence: CARRGDGGTGASGNTIYF.

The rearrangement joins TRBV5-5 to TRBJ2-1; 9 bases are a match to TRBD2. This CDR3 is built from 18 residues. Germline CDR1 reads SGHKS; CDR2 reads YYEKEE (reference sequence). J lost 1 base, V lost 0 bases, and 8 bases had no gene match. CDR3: CASSLAGTSFMSYNEQFF. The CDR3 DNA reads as TGTGCCAGCAGCTTGGCAGGGACTAGCTTTATGTCCTACAATGAGCAGTTCTTC. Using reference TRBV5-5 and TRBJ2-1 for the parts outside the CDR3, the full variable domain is DAGVTQSPTHLIKTRGQQVTLRCSPISGHKSVSWYQQVLGQGPQFIFQYYEKEERGRGNFPDRFSARQFPNYSSELNVNALLLGDSALYLCASSLAGTSFMSYNEQFFGPGTRLTVL.

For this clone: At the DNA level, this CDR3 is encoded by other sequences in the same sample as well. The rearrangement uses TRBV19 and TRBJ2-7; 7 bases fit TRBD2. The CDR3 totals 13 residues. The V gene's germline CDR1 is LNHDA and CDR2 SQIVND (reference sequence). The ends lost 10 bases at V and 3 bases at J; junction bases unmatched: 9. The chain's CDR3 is CATLTPGGYEQYF. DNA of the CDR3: TGTGCCACCCTAACTCCGGGGGGCTACGAGCAGTACTTC.

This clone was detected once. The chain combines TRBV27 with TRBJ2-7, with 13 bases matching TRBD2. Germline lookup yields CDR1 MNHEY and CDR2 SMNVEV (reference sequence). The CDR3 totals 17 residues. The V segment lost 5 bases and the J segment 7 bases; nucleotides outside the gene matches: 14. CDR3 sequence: CASSRAAGLAGAREQYF. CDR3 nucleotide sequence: TGTGCCAGCAGTCGAGCCGCAGGACTAGCGGGAGCGCGTGAGCAGTACTTC.

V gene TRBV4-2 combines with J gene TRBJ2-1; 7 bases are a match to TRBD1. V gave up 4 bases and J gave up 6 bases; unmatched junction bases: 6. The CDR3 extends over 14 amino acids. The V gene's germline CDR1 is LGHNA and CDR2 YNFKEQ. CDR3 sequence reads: CASSLRGFGNEQFF. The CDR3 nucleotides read TGTGCCAGCAGCCTCAGGGGGTTTGGCAATGAGCAGTTCTTC.

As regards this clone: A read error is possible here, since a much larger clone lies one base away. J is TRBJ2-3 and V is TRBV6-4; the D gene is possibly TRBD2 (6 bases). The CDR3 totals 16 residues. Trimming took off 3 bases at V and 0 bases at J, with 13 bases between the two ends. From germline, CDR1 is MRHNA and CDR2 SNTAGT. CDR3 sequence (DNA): TGTGCCAGCAGTGATTCTAGCGCCACTAGCACAGATACGCAGTATTTT. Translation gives CASSDSSATSTDTQYF.

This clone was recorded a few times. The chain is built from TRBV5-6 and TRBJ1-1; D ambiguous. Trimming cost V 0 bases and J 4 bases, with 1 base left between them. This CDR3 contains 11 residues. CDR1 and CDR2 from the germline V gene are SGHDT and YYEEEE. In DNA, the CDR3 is TGTGCCAGCAGCTTGGGCACTGAAGCTTTCTTT. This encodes CASSLGTEAFF.